This TCR beta chain stems from a study of blood T cell repertoires in COVID-19. Study-wide context: Material from acute and convalescent COVID-19 was sourced from the United States, Italy and Spain. Sources were T cells, B-cell-depleted T cells, or PBMCs; the material itself was cDNA or gDNA.

Trimming stripped 2 bases from V and 0 bases from J, with 11 bases between. This CDR3 region has 15 residues. Germline V gene lookup returns CDR1 MNHEY and CDR2 SVGAGI. Enrollment of patients from Seattle took place during active infection, with longitudinal follow-up. Per the original data handling: Nucleated cell counts were estimated from reference gene primer amplification. The table came from immunoSEQ multiplex PCR; TCRdb's copy has only in-frame clones and leaves some out. The V and J calls and clone size are taken from that table; D and trimming were inferred from the DNA. Among fewer than 200,000 clones listed, roughly 89% were seen once.

This TCR was recovered from a woman aged 70-85 years with COVID-19, enrolled during active disease. J is TRBJ2-7 and V is TRBV6-5, with D possibly TRBD2 on 6 matching bases. Sequenced sample: peripheral blood. Written as DNA, the CDR3 is TGTGCCAGCAGTTACCGACTAGACGGCTCCTACGAGCAGTACTTC. Its translation is CASSYRLDGSYEQYF.